This paragraph reports one T cell receptor beta chain. Its matching antigen is unknown. V lost 4 bases and J lost 2, with 12 bases in between. Germline lookup yields CDR1 SGHRS and CDR2 YFSETQ. The length of the CDR3 is 14 residues. Each CDR3 protein gets one entry after TCRdb re-called the 5' RACE reads with MiXCR. The table has hundreds of thousands of distinct CDR3 sequences, roughly 19% seen once; the top ten hold 21%. The data belong to a study of T-cell memory formation after mild COVID-19. Study-level findings and limits: From day 15 to 85, contracting clones were balanced between CD4 and CD8, whereas later expanders leaned toward CD4+. CD4+ clones that contracted lay mainly in CM and EM; CD8+ ones lay in EMRA.

Sequencing used PBMCs or a T cell subset sorted from them (not recorded which). The V call is TRBV5-1, the J call TRBJ1-2; D not resolved. This clonotype was sampled from a man younger than 30 who had mild COVID-19 (a few samples of this study predate the infection). Cell type and time point are not known. The CDR3 loop reads CASSAVSVNYGYTF. For the CDR3, the DNA is TGCGCCAGCAGCGCCGTGTCGGTCAACTATGGCTACACCTTC.